This entry lists 6 T cell receptor beta chains sequenced from one sample in a study of T cell responses to AZD1222 COVID-19 vaccine. Here immunoSEQ multiplex PCR was the method, and the copy in TCRdb shows in-frame clones only, minus some. In the table there are 96,000 or so clones, 70% to 90% of which are singletons. Sequencing used peripheral blood, obtained on day 0 of AZD1222 vaccination. These receptors originate from an adult in good health.

The genes are TRBV4-3 and TRBJ2-5, with 7 nucleotides matching TRBD2. The CDR3 is 13 residues long. The J segment lost 9 bases and the V segment lost 2 bases, leaving 6 bases of the junction unmatched. Germline-derived CDR1 and CDR2 are LGHNA and YSLEER. Here the CDR3 reads CASSQRTSGAQYF. CDR3 coding DNA: TGCGCCAGCAGCCAAAGGACTAGTGGGGCCCAGTACTTC.

The chain joins TRBV7-2 to TRBJ1-2, with D perhaps matching TRBD1 (6 bases). CDR1 and CDR2 (germline): SGHTA, FQGNSA. The CDR3 covers 16 residues. V lost 0 bases to trimming and J lost 5 bases, with 16 bases between them. In DNA, the CDR3 is TGTGCCAGCAGCTTAGCGACAGGCATCCGGGGATATGGCTACACCTTC. Amino acid sequence: CASSLATGIRGYGYTF. The variable domain in full, completed from reference TRBV7-2 and TRBJ1-2, reads GAGVSQSPSNKVTEKGKDVELRCDPISGHTALYWYRQSLGQGLEFLIYFQGNSAPDKSGLPSDRFSAERTGGSVSTLTIQRTQQEDSAVYLCASSLATGIRGYGYTFGSGTRLTVV.

The chain joins TRBV7-2 to TRBJ2-7; no firm D call. The germline V and J ends were trimmed by 8 bases and 3 bases, with 8 bases remaining between them. The germline gives CDR1 SGHTA, CDR2 FQGNSA. This CDR3 is 11 amino acids long. The CDR3 is CASRIHYEQYF. The DNA for the CDR3 is TGTGCCAGCCGAATTCACTACGAGCAGTACTTC.

This clone was recorded once. The rearrangement links TRBV6-6 to TRBJ1-1, with no clear D. The V gene lost 5 bases and the J gene lost 2 bases, with 15 bases spanning the gap. The CDR3 spans 15 residues. In germline, CDR1 is MNHNY, CDR2 SVGAGI (reference sequence). The CDR3 here is CASSEGPYGNTEAFF. The CDR3 region has the DNA TGTGCCAGCAGTGAGGGCCCTTACGGAAACACTGAAGCTTTCTTT.

V usage is TRBV6-2 or TRBV6-3 and J usage is TRBJ1-2, with 8 bases that match TRBD1. Germline CDR1 and CDR2: MNHEY and SVGEGT. With 5 bases clipped from V and 4 bases from J, the junction kept 6 bases outside the gene matches. The CDR3 spans 14 residues. The CDR3 sequence is CASSASTGAYGYTF. CDR3 bases: TGTGCCAGCAGTGCTTCGACAGGGGCCTATGGCTACACCTTC.

The V and J genes are TRBV5-1 and TRBJ2-5, with D perhaps matching TRBD1 or TRBD2 (6 bases each). The ends were cut back, 4 bases at V and 4 bases at J, with 20 bases in the middle. Germline V gene data show CDR1 as SGHRS and CDR2 as YFSETQ. CDR3 length equals 16 residues. The CDR3 loop reads CASSRGPDAGTETQYF. The CDR3 DNA reads as TGCGCCAGCAGCCGGGGGCCGGATGCCGGGACAGAGACCCAGTACTTC.